This section outlines one T cell receptor beta chain sequence together with its context. The sample's treatment: some 19 received Ad26.COV2.S at low or high dose, single or two shots; roughly 5 received placebo; per-sample allocation not given. Collection of samples fell on day 63 after the first vaccine or placebo injection. Boston supplied an adult donor aged 18-55 years. Only in-frame clones appear in the TCRdb table, and some are missing; sequencing was by immunoSEQ multiplex PCR. The sample includes about 410,000 clones, 89% of them seen just once. Germline V lookup: CDR1 SGDLS, CDR2 YYNGEE. This CDR3 spans 13 amino acids. Trimming took 4 bases from V and 8 from J; bases not matched to a gene: 2. The data belong to a study of Ad26.COV2.S vaccination and SARS-CoV-2 variants. Study-wide background: Donor was one of the participants in the Ad26.COV2.S arm of the COV1001 trial.

The sequencing here drew on peripheral blood, taken in a trial of Ad26.COV2.S vaccine versus placebo. The chain uses TRBV9 and TRBJ2-1, with TRBD1 matching over 11 bases. The sequence derives from a person aged 18-60 years who received the Ad26.COV2.S COVID-19 vaccine or a placebo. The CDR3 spells CASSRTGGDEQFF. CDR3 DNA sequence: TGTGCCAGCAGCCGGACAGGGGGCGATGAGCAGTTCTTC.